The clone carrying this T cell receptor (beta chain) was found a few times. Its antigen is undetermined. The record originates from a study of CD8 T cells in ankylosing spondylitis. Study results and caveats: There was reportedly significant enrichment of clones that were disease-linked in matched ankylosing spondylitis synovial fluid. Fewer than 10 highly homologous variants made up a TCR beta motif that seemed to typify ankylosing spondylitis blood.

TCRdb called the 5' RACE reads again in MiXCR, with one record for every CDR3 protein. The sample yields hundreds of thousands of distinct CDR3 sequences, 20% to 30% seen once. The clonotype comes from a male donor with ankylosing spondylitis. The specimen was blood, either unsorted or a sorted T cell fraction (not recorded which).

The CDR3 nucleotides are TGTGCCACCAGTGATGGACTCGTCTCTGGAAACACCATATATTTT. It is translated as CATSDGLVSGNTIYF. This chain links TRBV24-1 with TRBJ1-3; D ambiguous. Between the trimmed V and J ends, which lost 3 bases and 0 bases, there was a span of 8 bases. CDR3 length: 15 residues. The V gene's germline CDR1 is KGHDR and CDR2 SFDVKD.